Shown below are 22 T cell receptor beta chains from a single sample sequenced in a study of shared clonotypes between healthy human individuals. Assay: immunoSEQ multiplex PCR; the TCRdb copy retains only in-frame clones and omits some. The repertoire holds roughly 1,500,000 clones, with approximately 98.5% as singletons. The specimen sequenced was naive CD4+ T cells sorted from blood. Subset meaning: CD45RA+ positively selected. The receptor set was obtained from a man aged 25 to 40 in good health.

This chain joins TRBV28 and TRBJ2-1; D possibly matches TRBD1 or TRBD2 (5 bases each). Between the trimmed V and J ends, which lost 6 bases and 1 base, there was a span of 19 bases. From germline, CDR1 is MDHEN and CDR2 SYDVKM. The CDR3 runs 17 residues. CDR3 bases: TGTGCCAGCAGCTCACTTCTGGGGGAGAGGTCCTACAATGAGCAGTTCTTC. It codes for CASSSLLGERSYNEQFF. Looking up the rest from reference TRBV28 and TRBJ2-1 gives the full variable domain: DVKVTQSSRYLVKRTGEKVFLECVQDMDHENMFWYRQDPGLGLRLIYFSYDVKMKEKGDIPEGYSVSREKKERFSLILESASTNQTSMYLCASSSLLGERSYNEQFFGPGTRLTVL.

The rearrangement joins TRBV5-4 to TRBJ2-1; TRBD2 matches at 10 bases. In germline, CDR1 is SGHNT, CDR2 YYREEE (reference sequence). Germline trimming cut 3 bases from V and 7 bases from J; bases unmatched to any gene: 13. The CDR3 is 17 amino acids. As DNA, the CDR3 is TGTGCCAGCAGCTCGTCTAGCGGGAGCCCTGCATATAATGAGCAGTTCTTC. Translation: CASSSSSGSPAYNEQFF. The full variable domain, completed using reference TRBV5-4 and TRBJ2-1, is ETGVTQSPTHLIKTRGQQVTLRCSSQSGHNTVSWYQQALGQGPQFIFQYYREEENGRGNFPPRFSGLQFPNYSSELNVNALELDDSALYLCASSSSSGSPAYNEQFFGPGTRLTVL.

This clone appeared once. The V and J genes are TRBV5-6 and TRBJ1-4, with TRBD1 matching 7 bases. The CDR3 runs to 15 residues. With V trimmed by 1 base and J by 11 bases, 11 bases remained unmatched. Per the germline V gene, CDR1 is SGHDT and CDR2 is YYEEEE. In nucleotides, the CDR3 is TGTGCCAGCAGCTTGATCCGGGACAGCCCGAGTAAACTGTTTTTT. It specifies CASSLIRDSPSKLFF.

J is TRBJ2-3 and V is TRBV7-2; a weak D match, TRBD2 (6 bases). This CDR3 has 17 amino acids. Germline V gives CDR1 SGHTA, CDR2 FQGNSA. The V end lost 1 base, the J end lost 7 bases, and 21 bases lay between the germline ends. For the CDR3, the DNA is TGTGCCAGCAGCTTAGAGGTTTTGCGGGGTAGAGTCAATACGCAGTATTTT. Translating it yields CASSLEVLRGRVNTQYF.

The CDR3 sequence is CASSPGGNEQFF. In DNA form, the CDR3 reads TGCGCCAGCTCCCCAGGGGGCAATGAGCAGTTCTTC. The chain combines TRBV5-1 with TRBJ2-1; 7 bases align to TRBD1. Germline-derived CDR1 and CDR2 are SGHRS and YFSETQ. The CDR3 sequence is 12 residues long. V was clipped by 7 bases and J by 6 bases; unmatched bases: 4.

This clone is a singleton in its sample. The chain has TRBV5-6 and TRBJ2-5; 12 positions agree with TRBD1. Germline values: CDR1 SGHDT, CDR2 YYEEEE. CDR3 length: 16 amino acids. The J segment lost 5 bases and the V segment lost 2 bases, leaving 7 bases of the junction unmatched. CDR3 in DNA: TGTGCCAGCAGCTTATGGGACAGGGGGCGCATTGAGACCCAGTACTTC. Its protein is CASSLWDRGRIETQYF.

Details on this clone: Other DNA sequences in the same sample also yield this CDR3. This chain links TRBV6-5 with TRBJ2-5, with 9 bases identical to TRBD2. Looked up from germline, CDR1 is MNHEY and CDR2 is SVGAGI. The CDR3 covers 14 residues. V trimming: 3 bases; J trimming: 3 bases; junction bases outside the gene matches: 2. The CDR3 loop is CASSYSGREETQYF. CDR3 DNA sequence: TGTGCCAGCAGTTATAGCGGGAGAGAAGAGACCCAGTACTTC.

This chain joins TRBV9 and TRBJ2-1, with D possibly being TRBD1 (6 bases). The CDR3 has 13 residues. V shed 0 bases and J shed 9 bases, with 10 bases lying between them. Germline loops: CDR1 SGDLS, CDR2 YYNGEE. The CDR3: CASSVGGGTEQFF. The CDR3 nucleotides read TGTGCCAGCAGCGTAGGAGGGGGTACTGAGCAGTTCTTC.

The CDR3 DNA reads as TGCGCCAGCAGCCAAGAGTGGGGGACGAGCTCCTACGAGCAGTACTTC. It codes for CASSQEWGTSSYEQYF. The J gene is TRBJ2-7, the V gene TRBV4-3; TRBD1 or TRBD2 may be the D gene (5 bases each). The CDR3 spans 16 residues. Germline V lookup: CDR1 LGHNA, CDR2 YSLEER. The V end lost 0 bases, the J end lost 0 bases, and 12 bases lay between the germline ends.

The rearrangement links TRBV28 to TRBJ1-3; D not certain. The germline V and J ends were trimmed by 8 bases and 0 bases, with 14 bases remaining between them. Germline V gene data show CDR1 as MDHEN and CDR2 as SYDVKM. This CDR3 is 15 amino acids long. CDR3 sequence: CASGILRGSGNTIYF. CDR3 nucleotides: TGTGCCAGCGGAATCCTTCGGGGCTCTGGAAACACCATATATTTT.

This chain links TRBV5-1 with TRBJ2-2, with D unclear. The germline CDR1 and CDR2 sequences are SGHRS and YFSETQ. This CDR3 contains 15 residues. V lost 2 bases and J 5 bases, leaving 13 bases between the germline ends. CDR3 DNA sequence: TGCGCCAGCAGCTTAAGTATCGAGTATACCGGGGAGCTGTTTTTT. Residues: CASSLSIEYTGELFF.

The chain couples TRBV27 to TRBJ1-5, with a tentative D call TRBD1 (6 bases). V lost 8 bases, J lost 12 bases, and 17 bases lay in between. CDR1 is MNHEY and CDR2 is SMNVEV in the germline V gene (reference sequence). This CDR3 is built from 12 residues. The CDR3 DNA is TGTGCCAGCGGAGGGGATGAGGGGGGCCAGCATTTT. Translation gives CASGGDEGGQHF.

The gene calls are TRBV20-1 and TRBJ2-7; D perhaps matches TRBD2 (5 bases). V gave up 6 bases and J gave up 5 bases, with 8 bases separating them. This CDR3 has 10 residues. Germline V gene lookup returns CDR1 DFQATT and CDR2 SNEGSKA (reference sequence). The DNA of the CDR3 is TGCAGTGCCGCGAGGGACGAGCAGTACTTC. This translates into CSAARDEQYF.

This clone showed up just a few times. The gene calls are TRBV29-1 and TRBJ2-1; possibly TRBD2 for D (6 bases). Germline V lookup: CDR1 SQVTM, CDR2 ANQGSEA. This CDR3 has 18 amino acids. In DNA, the CDR3 is TGCAGGTACAGAGGAGAAACTCGCGGGGCACCTCAAGACAATGAGCAGTTCTTC. This translates into CRYRGETRGAPQDNEQFF.

This chain joins TRBV29-1 and TRBJ2-5; 11 nucleotides line up with TRBD2. CDR3 length: 14 residues. CDR1 SQVTM and CDR2 ANQGSEA come from the germline V gene. J was trimmed by 3 bases and V by 7 bases; bases with no gene match: 7. Here the CDR3 reads CSAKGTSGEETQYF. The CDR3 DNA reads as TGCAGCGCCAAGGGGACTAGCGGAGAAGAGACCCAGTACTTC.

This rearrangement joins TRBV7-9 to TRBJ1-5, with D maybe TRBD1 (5 bases). V lost 5 bases and J 4 bases, leaving 15 bases between the germline ends. The CDR3 has 15 residues. CDR1 is SEHNR and CDR2 is FQNEAQ in the germline V gene (reference sequence). CDR3 nucleotide sequence: TGTGCCAGCAGCCCGGGGACGTTGGGAAATCAGCCCCAGCATTTT. Protein product: CASSPGTLGNQPQHF.

The gene calls are TRBV7-9 and TRBJ2-7, with D perhaps matching TRBD1 (6 bases). V gave up 10 bases and J gave up 3 bases, with 13 bases separating them. Germline-derived CDR1 and CDR2 are SEHNR and FQNEAQ (reference sequence). The CDR3 runs to 12 residues. As DNA, the CDR3 is TGTGCCACAAACAGGGACGACTACGAGCAGTACTTC. Amino acid sequence: CATNRDDYEQYF.

The chain uses TRBV7-2 and TRBJ2-1, with 7 positions matching TRBD2. Germline CDR1 is SGHTA and CDR2 is FQGNSA. This CDR3 is built from 14 residues. Trimming took 5 bases from V and 5 from J; bases not matched to a gene: 6. The CDR3 DNA is TGTGCCAGCAGCCCCCCCGGACTAGACAATGAGCAGTTCTTC. Protein: CASSPPGLDNEQFF.

This chain connects TRBV7-9 to TRBJ1-1; D uncertain. Germline V gene sequence: CDR1 SEHNR, CDR2 FQNEAQ (reference sequence). The length of the CDR3 is 16 residues. The ends were cut back, 1 base at V and 1 base at J, with 13 bases in the middle. CDR3 sequence (DNA): TGTGCCAGCAGCTTAGTAGGGAAATTTCGGAACACTGAAGCTTTCTTT. Protein sequence: CASSLVGKFRNTEAFF.

This chain uses TRBV11-3 with TRBJ2-2, with no clear D. The V end lost 0 bases, the J end lost 14 bases, and 16 bases lay between the germline ends. The CDR3 spans 14 residues. Germline CDR1 and CDR2: SGHNT and YENEEA. CDR3 amino acids: CASSLDPRAHHLFF. The CDR3 nucleotides are TGTGCCAGCAGCTTAGATCCACGTGCACACCACCTGTTTTTT.

The chain employs TRBV29-1 and TRBJ2-7, with TRBD2 matching 7 bases. V trimming: 5 bases; J trimming: 3 bases; junction bases outside the gene matches: 7. The length of the CDR3 is 13 residues. CDR1 is SQVTM, CDR2 ANQGSEA, per germline. CDR3 coding DNA: TGCAGCGTTTCGGGGACTATCAACTACGAGCAGTACTTC. Translation gives CSVSGTINYEQYF.

This clone has only one observation. The chain has TRBV5-1 and TRBJ2-7, with 12 bases identical to TRBD2. The CDR3 totals 16 residues. CDR1 is SGHRS and CDR2 is YFSETQ in the germline V gene. V lost 2 bases, J lost 3 bases, and 6 bases stayed unmatched. The CDR3 bases are TGCGCCAGCAGCTTCACCCTAGCGGGAGGGCTCTACGAGCAGTACTTC. This translates into CASSFTLAGGLYEQYF.